The subject of this entry is one T cell receptor (beta chain). Its antigen is unknown. Base qualities are not recorded, but no much larger clone differs from it by a single base. The library relied on 5' RACE. Instrument on record: Illumina HiSeq 2500. A second PCR of 7 to 11 cycles was performed with a sample-barcoded 5' primer and a J-beta primer mix. A template-switch 5' adaptor carrying 12 random nucleotides introduced a unique molecular identifier onto each TCR beta cDNA molecule. Each sample yielded at least 3 million CDR3-containing paired-end reads. All of the RNA was converted into first-strand cDNA using the Mint cDNA synthesis kit, with a TRBC-specific oligonucleotide serving as the primer. All cDNA was treated with uracil-DNA glycosylase and then went through a first 18-cycle PCR with the universal primers M1SS and BC2_uni_R. Turning to the authors' computational methods: Normalization of each sample was performed by random selection of 1 million high-quality reads, each carrying a distinct molecular identifier. Reads with shared molecular identifiers were discarded instead of being binned into consensus sequences. CDR3 identification, clonotype clustering and error correction used MiTCR with a Q25 quality threshold and the strictest error-elimination algorithm. A nonparametric unseen species model with Euler transformation was used to estimate a lower bound on total TCR beta diversity. TCRdb reprocessing: public reads trimmed at Q25 with fastp, clones called with MiXCR, in-frame beta chains kept. Rows are combined by CDR3 protein, so each entry shows the most common genes and DNA. These V and J calls derive from TCRdb rather than the authors' analysis. Within this sample are roughly 1.6 million distinct CDR3 sequences, with approximately 32% of them counted one time only. The ten largest account for 10% to 12% of the sample.

The 35 to 40 donors, aged roughly 6 to 100 years, were systemically healthy Caucasian individuals from Russia. About 9.6 milliliters of peripheral blood were collected from each donor into EDTA-treated Vacutainer tubes. PBMCs were isolated by Ficoll-Paque density-gradient centrifugation, with at least 6 million obtained per sample. Trizol reagent was used to extract total RNA from PBMCs, with at least 5 micrograms per sample. For every donor, an aliquot of PBMCs went through flow cytometry to measure the percentages of naive CD45RAhigh/CD27high T cells. The germline V gene gives CDR1 as SGHRS and CDR2 as YFSETQ. Including cysteine and phenylalanine, the CDR3 has 13 amino acids. The CDR3 DNA has 39 bases and is translated from base 1. This sample was included in a study of blood T cells in healthy people across ages (dated by TCRdb to the mid-2010s). Notes on the research overall: In model experiments, template switching captured about one uniquely barcoded TCR beta cDNA molecule for every two T cells. Age-related changes in TCR beta repertoire diversity were measured in the study by deep sequencing normalized with unique cDNA molecular identifiers. To avoid experimental bias, donors of different ages were spread randomly across the sequencing lanes. Donors were grouped into four age groups: young (average 16 years), middle-aged (around 39), aged (about 60) and long-lived (approximately 82). Two additional independent replicas of 1 million unique cDNA reads from the same blood draw were analyzed for two donors (one aged 18 to 29 and one aged 80 or older). On the study overall, not on this receptor specifically: Compared with the aged group, the long-lived group had more naive CD4+ T cells, fewer expanded clones and increased TCR diversity, suggesting age selection. Donor CMV infection status was unknown, potentially confounding age-related changes in expanded clonotypes. Observed TCR beta diversity per million T cells fell roughly linearly with age, and a significant reduction was already apparent by age around 40. Estimates of total diversity based on one million sequenced T cells were regarded as lower bounds and as underestimates. The percentage of naive T cells measured by flow cytometry correlated strongly with observed TCR beta diversity. Since profiling was done on bulk unsorted PBMCs, naive and antigen-experienced compartments could not be conclusively compared.

The sequencing input was blood. The clonotype originates from a woman in her 30s in good health. The chain is made from TRBV5-1 and TRBJ2-5, with no confidently assigned D gene. With the DNA end fitting TRBJ2-7 better, the J assignment may be wrong. Read as DNA, the sequence is TGCGCCAGCAGCTTGGACAACCACTACGAGCAGTACTTC. It codes for CASSLDNHYEQYF.